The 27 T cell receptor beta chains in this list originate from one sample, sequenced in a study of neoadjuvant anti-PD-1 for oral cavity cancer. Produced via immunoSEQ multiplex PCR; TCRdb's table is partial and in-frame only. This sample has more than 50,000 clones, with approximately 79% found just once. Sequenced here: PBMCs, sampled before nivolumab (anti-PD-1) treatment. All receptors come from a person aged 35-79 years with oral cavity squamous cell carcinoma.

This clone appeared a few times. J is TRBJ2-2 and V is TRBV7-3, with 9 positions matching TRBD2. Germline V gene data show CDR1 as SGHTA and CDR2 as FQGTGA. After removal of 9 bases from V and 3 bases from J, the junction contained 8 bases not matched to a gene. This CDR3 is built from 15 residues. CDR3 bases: TGTGCCAGTCATCGCGGGAGGGCTGACACCGGGGAGCTGTTTTTT. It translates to CASHRGRADTGELFF.

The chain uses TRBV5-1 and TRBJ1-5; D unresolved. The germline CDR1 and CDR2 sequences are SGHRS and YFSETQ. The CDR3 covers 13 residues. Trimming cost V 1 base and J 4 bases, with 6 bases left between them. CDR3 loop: CASSLQVNQPQHF. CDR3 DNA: TGCGCCAGCAGCTTGCAGGTGAATCAGCCCCAGCATTTT.

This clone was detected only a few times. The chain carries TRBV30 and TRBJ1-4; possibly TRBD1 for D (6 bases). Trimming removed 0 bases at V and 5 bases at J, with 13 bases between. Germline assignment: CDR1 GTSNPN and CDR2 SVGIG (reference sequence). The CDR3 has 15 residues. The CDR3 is CAWSVNRAANEKLFF. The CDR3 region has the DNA TGTGCCTGGAGTGTAAACAGGGCCGCAAATGAAAAACTGTTTTTT.

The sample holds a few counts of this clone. The CDR3 region is CACAGQNTEAFF. The CDR3 coding sequence is TGTGCCTGCGCCGGACAGAACACTGAAGCTTTCTTT. The chain has TRBV10-3 and TRBJ1-1; weak D call: TRBD1 (5 bases). The germline V gene encodes CDR1 ENHRY and CDR2 SYGVKD. The CDR3 has 12 residues. V lost 11 bases, J lost 1 base, and 11 bases lay in between.

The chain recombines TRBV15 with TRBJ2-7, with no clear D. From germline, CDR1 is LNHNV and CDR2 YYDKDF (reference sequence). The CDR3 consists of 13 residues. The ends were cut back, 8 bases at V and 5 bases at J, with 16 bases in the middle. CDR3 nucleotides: TGTGCCACCTCACTACCGCCTGGCGACGAGCAGTACTTC. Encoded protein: CATSLPPGDEQYF.

The DNA of the CDR3 is TGTGCCAGTAGTCCCCGACAGGGCCGTGGCGGCTACACCTTC. It encodes CASSPRQGRGGYTF. The J gene is TRBJ1-2, the V gene TRBV19, with 7 bases that match TRBD1. The CDR3 extends over 14 amino acids. From germline, CDR1 is LNHDA and CDR2 SQIVND (reference sequence). Losses at the gene ends were 5 bases for V and 8 bases for J; bases not matched to a gene: 11.

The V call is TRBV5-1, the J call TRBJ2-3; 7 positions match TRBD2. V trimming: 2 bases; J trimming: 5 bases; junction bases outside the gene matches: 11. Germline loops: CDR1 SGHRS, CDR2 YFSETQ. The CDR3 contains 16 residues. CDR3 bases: TGCGCCAGCAGCTTTACTAGTGGGGAGGGAGGAGATACGCAGTATTTT. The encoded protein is CASSFTSGEGGDTQYF.

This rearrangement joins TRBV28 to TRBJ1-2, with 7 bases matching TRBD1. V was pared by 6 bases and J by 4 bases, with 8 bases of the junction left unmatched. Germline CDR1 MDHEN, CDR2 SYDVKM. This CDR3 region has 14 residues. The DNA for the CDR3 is TGTGCCAGCAGCTCTTCGGACAGGCTCTATGGCTACACCTTC. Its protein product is CASSSSDRLYGYTF.

CDR3: CASSVRQEHGYTF. CDR3 in DNA: TGTGCCAGCAGCGTCCGCCAGGAACATGGCTACACCTTC. The chain joins TRBV9 to TRBJ1-2; no clear D gene. V was trimmed by 2 bases and J by 6 bases, leaving 11 bases between them. From germline, CDR1 is SGDLS and CDR2 YYNGEE. The CDR3 sequence is 13 residues long.

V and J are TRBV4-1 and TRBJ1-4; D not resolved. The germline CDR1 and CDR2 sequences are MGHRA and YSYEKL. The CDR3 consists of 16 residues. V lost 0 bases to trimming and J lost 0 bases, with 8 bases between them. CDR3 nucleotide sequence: TGCGCCAGCAGCCAAGATAGATGGACAACTAATGAAAAACTGTTTTTT. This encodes CASSQDRWTTNEKLFF.

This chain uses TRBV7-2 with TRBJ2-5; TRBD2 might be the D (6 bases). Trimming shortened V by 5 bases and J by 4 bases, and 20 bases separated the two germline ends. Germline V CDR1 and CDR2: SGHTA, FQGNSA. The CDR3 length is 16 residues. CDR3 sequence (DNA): TGTGCCAGCAGCGTTTTTTTAGCGGAGCAAGGAGAGACCCAGTACTTC. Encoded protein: CASSVFLAEQGETQYF.

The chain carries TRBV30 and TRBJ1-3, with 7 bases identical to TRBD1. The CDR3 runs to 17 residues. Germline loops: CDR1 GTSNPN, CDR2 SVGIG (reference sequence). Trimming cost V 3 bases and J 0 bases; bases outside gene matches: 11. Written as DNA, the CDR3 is TGTGCCTGGAGGGGGGTAGGGACAGATAGCTCTGGAAACACCATATATTTT. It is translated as CAWRGVGTDSSGNTIYF.

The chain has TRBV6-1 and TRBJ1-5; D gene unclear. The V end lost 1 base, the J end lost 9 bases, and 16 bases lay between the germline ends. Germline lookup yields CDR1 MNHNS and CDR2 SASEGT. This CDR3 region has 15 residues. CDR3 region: CASSEEGTLRSPQHF. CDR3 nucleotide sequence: TGTGCCAGCAGTGAAGAGGGCACTTTGAGGTCGCCCCAGCATTTT.

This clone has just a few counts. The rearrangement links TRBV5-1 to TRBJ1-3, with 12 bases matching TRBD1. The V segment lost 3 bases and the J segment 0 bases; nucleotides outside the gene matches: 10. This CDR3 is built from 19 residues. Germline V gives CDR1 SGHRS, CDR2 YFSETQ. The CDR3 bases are TGCGCCAGCAGCTCCTTGGGACAGGGGGCCCCAAGCTCTGGAAACACCATATATTTT. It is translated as CASSSLGQGAPSSGNTIYF.

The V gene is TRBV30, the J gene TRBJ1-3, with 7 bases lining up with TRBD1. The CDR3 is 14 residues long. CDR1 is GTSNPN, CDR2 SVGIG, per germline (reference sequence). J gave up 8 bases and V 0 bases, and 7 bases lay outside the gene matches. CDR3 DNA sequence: TGTGCCTGGAGTGTACAGAGACAGGGATACACCATATATTTT. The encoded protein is CAWSVQRQGYTIYF. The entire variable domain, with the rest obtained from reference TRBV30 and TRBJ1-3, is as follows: SQTIHQWPATLVQPVGSPLSLECTVEGTSNPNLYWYRQAAGRGLQLLFYSVGIGQISSEVPQNLSASRPQDRQFILSSKKLLLSDSGFYLCAWSVQRQGYTIYFGEGSWLTVV.

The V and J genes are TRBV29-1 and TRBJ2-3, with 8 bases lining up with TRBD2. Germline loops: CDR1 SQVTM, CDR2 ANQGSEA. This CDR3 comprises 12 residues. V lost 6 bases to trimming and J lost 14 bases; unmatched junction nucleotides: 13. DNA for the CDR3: TGCAGCGTCTTCCTCACTAGCGGAGGGCTGTATTTT. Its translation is CSVFLTSGGLYF.

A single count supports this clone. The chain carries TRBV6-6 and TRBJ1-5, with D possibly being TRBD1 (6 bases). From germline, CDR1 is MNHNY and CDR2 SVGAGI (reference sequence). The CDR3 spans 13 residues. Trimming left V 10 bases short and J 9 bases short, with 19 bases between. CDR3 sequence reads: CATKGGLGPPQHF. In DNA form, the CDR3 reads TGTGCCACCAAGGGGGGGTTGGGACCGCCCCAGCATTTT.

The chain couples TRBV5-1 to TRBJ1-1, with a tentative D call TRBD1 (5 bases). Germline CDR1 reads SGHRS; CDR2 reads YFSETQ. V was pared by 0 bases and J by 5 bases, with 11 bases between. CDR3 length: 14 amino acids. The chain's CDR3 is CASSLAMGPTEAFF. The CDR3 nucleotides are TGCGCCAGCAGCTTGGCCATGGGGCCTACTGAAGCTTTCTTT.

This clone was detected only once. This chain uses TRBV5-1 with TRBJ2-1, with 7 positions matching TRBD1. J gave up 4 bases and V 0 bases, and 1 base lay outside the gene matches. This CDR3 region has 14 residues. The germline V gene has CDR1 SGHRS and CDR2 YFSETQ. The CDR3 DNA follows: TGCGCCAGCAGCTTGGAGGACAGGTACAATGAGCAGTTCTTC. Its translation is CASSLEDRYNEQFF.

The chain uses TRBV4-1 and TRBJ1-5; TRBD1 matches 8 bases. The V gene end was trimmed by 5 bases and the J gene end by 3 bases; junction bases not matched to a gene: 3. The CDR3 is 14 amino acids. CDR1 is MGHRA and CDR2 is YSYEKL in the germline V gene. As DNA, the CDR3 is TGCGCCAGCAGCTCGACAGGGGACAATCAGCCCCAGCATTTT. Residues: CASSSTGDNQPQHF.

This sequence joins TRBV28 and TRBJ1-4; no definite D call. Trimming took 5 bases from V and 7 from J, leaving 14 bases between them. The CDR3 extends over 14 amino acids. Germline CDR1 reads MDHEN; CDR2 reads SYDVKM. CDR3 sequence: CASSRTYAFEKLFF. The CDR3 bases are TGTGCCAGCAGTAGGACGTACGCCTTTGAAAAACTGTTTTTT.

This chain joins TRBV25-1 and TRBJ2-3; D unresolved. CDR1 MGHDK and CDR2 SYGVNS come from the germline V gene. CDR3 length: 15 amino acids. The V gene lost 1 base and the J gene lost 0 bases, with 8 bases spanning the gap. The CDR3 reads CASSESYGSTDTQYF. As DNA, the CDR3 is TGTGCCAGCAGTGAATCTTACGGGAGCACAGATACGCAGTATTTT.

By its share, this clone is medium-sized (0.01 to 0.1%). The CDR3 region has the DNA TGCAGCGCCGGGAGTGGGTACGAGCAGTACTTC. It yields the protein CSAGSGYEQYF. This chain uses TRBV29-1 with TRBJ2-7, with TRBD2 as a possible D gene (6 bases). CDR1 and CDR2 from the germline V gene are SQVTM and ANQGSEA. The CDR3 consists of 11 residues. The V end was cut by 7 bases, the J end by 4 bases, with 11 bases between.

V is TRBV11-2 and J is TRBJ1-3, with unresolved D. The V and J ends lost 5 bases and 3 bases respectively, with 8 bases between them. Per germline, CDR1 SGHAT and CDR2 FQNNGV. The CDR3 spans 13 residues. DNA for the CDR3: TGTGCCAGCAGCAGGGAGATTGGAAACACCATATATTTT. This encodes CASSREIGNTIYF.

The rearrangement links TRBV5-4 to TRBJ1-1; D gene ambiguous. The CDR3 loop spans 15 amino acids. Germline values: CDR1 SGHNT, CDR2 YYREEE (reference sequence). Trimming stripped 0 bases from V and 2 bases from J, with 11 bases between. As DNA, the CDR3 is TGTGCCAGCAGCTTGGCACTCCGGACCAACACTGAAGCTTTCTTT. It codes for CASSLALRTNTEAFF.

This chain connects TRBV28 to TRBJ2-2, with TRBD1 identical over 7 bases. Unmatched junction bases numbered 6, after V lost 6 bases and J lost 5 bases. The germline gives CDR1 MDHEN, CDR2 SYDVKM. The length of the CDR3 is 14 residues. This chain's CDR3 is CASRRQGSTGELFF. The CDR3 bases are TGTGCCAGCAGACGACAGGGTTCAACCGGGGAGCTGTTTTTT.

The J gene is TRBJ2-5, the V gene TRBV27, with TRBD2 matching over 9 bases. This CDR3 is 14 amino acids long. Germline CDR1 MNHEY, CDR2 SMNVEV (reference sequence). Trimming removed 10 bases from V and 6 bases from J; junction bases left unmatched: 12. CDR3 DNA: TGTGCCACCTTAGGGGGCGGGGGGGCCAAGACCCAGTACTTC. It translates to CATLGGGGAKTQYF.